This T cell receptor (beta chain) was observed in a study of blood T cell repertoires in COVID-19. V lost 3 bases, J lost 7 bases, and 9 bases stayed unmatched. Germline assignment: CDR1 SGHRS and CDR2 YFSETQ. The CDR3 length is 15 residues. Method: immunoSEQ multiplex PCR; TCRdb's copy keeps in-frame clones and lacks some. Of some 140,000 clones detected, around 76% appear once; the ten largest clones hold about a tenth. This clone occurred a few times. This rearrangement joins TRBV5-1 to TRBJ2-3; 9 nucleotides agree with TRBD1. The sequenced sample was peripheral blood. The TCR comes from a human donor in a cohort sampled during active COVID-19. The DNA for the CDR3 is TGCGCCAGCAGCTCTTGGACAGGGGTGGGAAATACGCAGTATTTT. It translates to CASSSWTGVGNTQYF.